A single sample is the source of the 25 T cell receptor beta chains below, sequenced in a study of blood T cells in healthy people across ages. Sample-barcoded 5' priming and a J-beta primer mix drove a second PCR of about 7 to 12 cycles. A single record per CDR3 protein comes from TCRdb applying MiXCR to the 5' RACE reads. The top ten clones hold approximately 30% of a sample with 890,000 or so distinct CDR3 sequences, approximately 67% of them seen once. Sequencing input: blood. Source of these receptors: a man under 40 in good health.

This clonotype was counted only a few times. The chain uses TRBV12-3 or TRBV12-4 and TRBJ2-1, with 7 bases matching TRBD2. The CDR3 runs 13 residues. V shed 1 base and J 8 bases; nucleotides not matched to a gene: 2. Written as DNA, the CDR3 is TGTGCCAGCAGTTTAGGTGGGAGGGATGAGCAGTTCTTC. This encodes CASSLGGRDEQFF.

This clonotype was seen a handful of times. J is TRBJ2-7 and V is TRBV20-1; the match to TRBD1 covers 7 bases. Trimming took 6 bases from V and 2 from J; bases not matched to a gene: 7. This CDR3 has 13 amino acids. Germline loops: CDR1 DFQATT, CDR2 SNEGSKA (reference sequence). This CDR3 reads CSANPGTAYEQYF. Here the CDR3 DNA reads TGCAGTGCCAATCCGGGGACAGCCTACGAGCAGTACTTC.

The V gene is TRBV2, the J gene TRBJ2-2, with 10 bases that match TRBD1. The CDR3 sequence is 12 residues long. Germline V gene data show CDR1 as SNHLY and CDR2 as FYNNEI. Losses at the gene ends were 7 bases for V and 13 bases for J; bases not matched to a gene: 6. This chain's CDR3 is CASTRDRGALFF. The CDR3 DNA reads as TGTGCCAGCACTAGGGACAGGGGTGCGCTGTTTTTT.

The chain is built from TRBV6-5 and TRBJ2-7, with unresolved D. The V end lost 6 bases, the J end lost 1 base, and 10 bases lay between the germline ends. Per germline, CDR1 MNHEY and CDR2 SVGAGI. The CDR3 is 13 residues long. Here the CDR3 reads CASRPLYSYEQYF. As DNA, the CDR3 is TGTGCCAGCAGGCCCTTATATTCCTACGAGCAGTACTTC.

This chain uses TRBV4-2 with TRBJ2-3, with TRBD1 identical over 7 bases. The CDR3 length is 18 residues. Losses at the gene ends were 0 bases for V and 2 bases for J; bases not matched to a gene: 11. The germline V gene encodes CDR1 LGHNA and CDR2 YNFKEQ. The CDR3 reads CASSQERLGTANTDTQYF. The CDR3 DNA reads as TGTGCCAGCAGCCAAGAGAGGCTCGGGACAGCGAACACAGATACGCAGTATTTT.

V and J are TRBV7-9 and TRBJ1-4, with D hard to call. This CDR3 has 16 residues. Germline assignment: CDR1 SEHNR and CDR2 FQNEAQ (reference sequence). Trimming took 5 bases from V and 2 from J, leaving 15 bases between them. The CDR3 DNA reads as TGTGCCAGCAGCCGCGCCGGTCAGGCGACTAATGAAAAACTGTTTTTT. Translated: CASSRAGQATNEKLFF. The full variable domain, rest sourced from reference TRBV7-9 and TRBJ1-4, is DTGVSQNPRHKITKRGQNVTFRCDPISEHNRLYWYRQTLGQGPEFLTYFQNEAQLEKSRLLSDRFSAERPKGSFSTLEIQRTEQGDSAMYLCASSRAGQATNEKLFFGSGTQLSVL.

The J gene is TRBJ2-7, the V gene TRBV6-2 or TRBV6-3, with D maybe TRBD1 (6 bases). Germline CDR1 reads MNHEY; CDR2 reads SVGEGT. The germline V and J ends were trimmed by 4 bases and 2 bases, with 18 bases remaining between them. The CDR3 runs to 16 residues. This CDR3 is CASSWGPVRVTYEQYF. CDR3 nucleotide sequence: TGTGCCAGCAGTTGGGGGCCGGTGAGAGTTACCTACGAGCAGTACTTC.

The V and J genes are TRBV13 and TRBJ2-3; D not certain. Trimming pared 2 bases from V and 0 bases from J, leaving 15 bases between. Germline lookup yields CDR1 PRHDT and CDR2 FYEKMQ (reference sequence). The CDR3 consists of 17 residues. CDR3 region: CASSLKPDGASTDTQYF. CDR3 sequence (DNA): TGTGCCAGCAGCTTAAAGCCAGACGGAGCTAGCACAGATACGCAGTATTTT.

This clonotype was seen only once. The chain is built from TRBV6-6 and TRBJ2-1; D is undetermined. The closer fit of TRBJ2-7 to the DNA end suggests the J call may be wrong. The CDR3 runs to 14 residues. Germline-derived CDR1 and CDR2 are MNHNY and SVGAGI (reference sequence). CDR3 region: CASVQQSSYNEQYF. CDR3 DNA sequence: TGTGCCAGCGTCCAACAGAGCTCCTACAATGAGCAGTACTTC.

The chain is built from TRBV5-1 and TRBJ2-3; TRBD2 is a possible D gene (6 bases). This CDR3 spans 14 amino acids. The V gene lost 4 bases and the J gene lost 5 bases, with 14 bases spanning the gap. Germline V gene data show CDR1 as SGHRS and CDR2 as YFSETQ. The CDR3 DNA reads TGCGCCAGCAGCCCAATTCGGGGGAGAGATACGCAGTATTTT. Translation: CASSPIRGRDTQYF.

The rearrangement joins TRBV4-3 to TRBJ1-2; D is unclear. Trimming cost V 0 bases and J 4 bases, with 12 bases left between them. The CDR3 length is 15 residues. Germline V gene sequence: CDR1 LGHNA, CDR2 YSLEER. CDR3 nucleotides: TGCGCCAGCAGCCAAGACCAAGGCCTGGGCTATGGCTACACCTTC. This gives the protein CASSQDQGLGYGYTF.

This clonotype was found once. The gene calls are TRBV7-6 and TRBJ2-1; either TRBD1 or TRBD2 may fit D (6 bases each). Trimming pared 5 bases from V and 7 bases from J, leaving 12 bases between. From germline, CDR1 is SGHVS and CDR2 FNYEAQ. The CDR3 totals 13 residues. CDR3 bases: TGTGCCAGCAGCCGACCGGGGGCTAATGAGCAGTTCTTC. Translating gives CASSRPGANEQFF.

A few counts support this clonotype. CDR3 amino acids: CASSPGHSNTEAFF. CDR3 in DNA: TGTGCCAGCAGTCCCGGGCACTCGAACACTGAAGCTTTCTTT. This chain joins TRBV12-3 or TRBV12-4 and TRBJ1-1; D remains ambiguous. The ends were cut back, 5 bases at V and 1 base at J, with 11 bases in the middle. This CDR3 is built from 14 residues.

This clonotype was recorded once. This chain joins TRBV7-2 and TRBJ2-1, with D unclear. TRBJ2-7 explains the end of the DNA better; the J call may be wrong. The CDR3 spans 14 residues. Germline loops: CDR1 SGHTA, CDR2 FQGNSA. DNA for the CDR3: TGTGCCAGCAGCCAAATCACGACGTACAATGAGCAGTACTTC. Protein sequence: CASSQITTYNEQYF.

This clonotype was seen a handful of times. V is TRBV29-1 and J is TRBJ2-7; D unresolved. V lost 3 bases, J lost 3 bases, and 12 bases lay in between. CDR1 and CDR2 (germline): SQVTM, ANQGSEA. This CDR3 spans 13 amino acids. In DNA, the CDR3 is TGCAGCGTTGAGGTGGCTCCGGGCTACGAGCAGTACTTC. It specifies CSVEVAPGYEQYF.

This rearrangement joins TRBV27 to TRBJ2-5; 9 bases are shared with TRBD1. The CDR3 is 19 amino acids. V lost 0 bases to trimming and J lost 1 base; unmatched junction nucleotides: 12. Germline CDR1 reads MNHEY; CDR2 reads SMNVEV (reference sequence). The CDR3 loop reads CASSLSRVGDRVGQETQYF. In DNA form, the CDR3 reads TGTGCCAGCAGTTTATCGCGAGTTGGGGACAGGGTTGGCCAAGAGACCCAGTACTTC.

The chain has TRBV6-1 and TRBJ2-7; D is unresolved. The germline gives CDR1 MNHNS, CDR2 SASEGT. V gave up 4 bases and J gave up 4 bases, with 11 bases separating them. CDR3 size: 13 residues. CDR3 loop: CASSALLPYEQYF. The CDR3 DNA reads TGTGCCAGCAGTGCGCTCCTCCCATACGAGCAGTACTTC.

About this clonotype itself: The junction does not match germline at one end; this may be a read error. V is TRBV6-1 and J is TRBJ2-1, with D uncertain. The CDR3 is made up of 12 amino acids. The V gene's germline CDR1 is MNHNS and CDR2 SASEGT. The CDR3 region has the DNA TGTACCAGCAGTGAAGTGGGCAATGAGCAGTTCTTC. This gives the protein CTSSEVGNEQFF.

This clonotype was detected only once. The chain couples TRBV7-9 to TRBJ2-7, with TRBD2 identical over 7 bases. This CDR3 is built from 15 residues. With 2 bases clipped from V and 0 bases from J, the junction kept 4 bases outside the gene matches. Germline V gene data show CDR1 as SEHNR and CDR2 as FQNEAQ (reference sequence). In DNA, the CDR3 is TGTGCCAGCAGCTTAATCCTAGCGGCCTCCTACGAGCAGTACTTC. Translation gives CASSLILAASYEQYF.

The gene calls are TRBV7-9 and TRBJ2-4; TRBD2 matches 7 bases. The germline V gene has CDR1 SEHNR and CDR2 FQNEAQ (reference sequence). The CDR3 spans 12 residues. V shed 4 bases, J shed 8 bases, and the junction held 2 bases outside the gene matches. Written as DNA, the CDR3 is TGTGCCAGCAGCTCGAGCGGGGACATTCAGTACTTC. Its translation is CASSSSGDIQYF.

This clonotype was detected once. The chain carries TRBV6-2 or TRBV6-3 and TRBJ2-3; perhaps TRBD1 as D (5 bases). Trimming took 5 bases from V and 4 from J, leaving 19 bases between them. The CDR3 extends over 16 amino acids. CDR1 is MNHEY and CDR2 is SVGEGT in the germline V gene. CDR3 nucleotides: TGTGCCAGCAGTCCCCTTCCACAGGTCGCGGCAGATACGCAGTATTTT. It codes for CASSPLPQVAADTQYF.

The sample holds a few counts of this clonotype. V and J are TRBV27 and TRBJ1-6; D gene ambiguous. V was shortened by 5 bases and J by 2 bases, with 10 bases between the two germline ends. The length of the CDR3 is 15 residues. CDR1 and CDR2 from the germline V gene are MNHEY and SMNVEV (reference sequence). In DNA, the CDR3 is TGTGCCAGCAGTCAGAAATCCCCCTATAATTCACCCCTCCACTTT. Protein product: CASSQKSPYNSPLHF.

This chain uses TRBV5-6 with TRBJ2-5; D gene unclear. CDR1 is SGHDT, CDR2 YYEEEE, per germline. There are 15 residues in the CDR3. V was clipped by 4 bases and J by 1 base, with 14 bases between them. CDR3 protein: CASSGPLDSQETQYF. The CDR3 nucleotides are TGTGCCAGCAGCGGGCCCCTAGATTCCCAAGAGACCCAGTACTTC.

CDR3 nucleotides: TGTGCCAGCAGTGATGCTAGTTCCTACAATGAGCAGTTCTTC. It yields the protein CASSDASSYNEQFF. The chain combines TRBV2 with TRBJ2-1; unclear D gene. The CDR3 loop spans 14 amino acids. Germline values: CDR1 SNHLY, CDR2 FYNNEI. V lost 3 bases to trimming and J lost 1 base, with 7 bases between them.

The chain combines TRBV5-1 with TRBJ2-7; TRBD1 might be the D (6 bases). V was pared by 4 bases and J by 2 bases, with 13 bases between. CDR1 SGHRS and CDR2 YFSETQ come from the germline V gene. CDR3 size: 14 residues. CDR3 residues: CASSKDSSPYEQYF. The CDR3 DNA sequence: TGCGCCAGCAGCAAGGACAGTTCTCCCTACGAGCAGTACTTC.